This TCR beta chain comes out of a study of blood T cell repertoires in COVID-19. This CDR3 region has 16 residues. Trimming shortened V by 0 bases and J by 0 bases, and 9 bases separated the two germline ends. The V gene's germline CDR1 is SGHRS and CDR2 YFSETQ. TCRdb's copy holds only in-frame clones and misses some; the assay was immunoSEQ multiplex PCR. Seen here are around 470,000 clones, roughly nine tenths observed once, and the top ten hold 0.7% to 1%. A Seattle source enrolled patients during active infection and followed them longitudinally. Sequencing was carried out using peripheral blood. This clonotype was obtained from a man aged 18 to 29 with COVID-19, enrolled during active disease. The V and J genes are TRBV5-1 and TRBJ2-2, with TRBD1 as a possible D gene (5 bases). As DNA, the CDR3 is TGCGCCAGCAGCTTGGAGGGGCCCTCGAACACCGGGGAGCTGTTTTTT. It encodes CASSLEGPSNTGELFF.